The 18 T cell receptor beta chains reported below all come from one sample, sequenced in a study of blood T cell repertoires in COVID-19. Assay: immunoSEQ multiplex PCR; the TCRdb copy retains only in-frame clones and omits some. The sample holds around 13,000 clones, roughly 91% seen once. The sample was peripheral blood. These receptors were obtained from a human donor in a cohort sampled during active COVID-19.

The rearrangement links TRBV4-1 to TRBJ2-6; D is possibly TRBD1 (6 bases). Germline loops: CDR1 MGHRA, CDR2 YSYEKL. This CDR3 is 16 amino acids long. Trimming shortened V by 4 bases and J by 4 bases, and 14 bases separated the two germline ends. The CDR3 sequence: CASSRGTGWGANVLTF. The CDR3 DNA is TGCGCCAGCAGCCGCGGAACAGGGTGGGGGGCCAACGTCCTGACTTTC.

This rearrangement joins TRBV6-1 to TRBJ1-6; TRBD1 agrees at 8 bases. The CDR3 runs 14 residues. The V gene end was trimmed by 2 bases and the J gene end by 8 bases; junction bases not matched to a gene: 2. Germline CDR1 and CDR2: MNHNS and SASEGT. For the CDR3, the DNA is TGTGCCAGCAGTGAATCAGGGGGCGATTCACCCCTCCACTTT. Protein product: CASSESGGDSPLHF.

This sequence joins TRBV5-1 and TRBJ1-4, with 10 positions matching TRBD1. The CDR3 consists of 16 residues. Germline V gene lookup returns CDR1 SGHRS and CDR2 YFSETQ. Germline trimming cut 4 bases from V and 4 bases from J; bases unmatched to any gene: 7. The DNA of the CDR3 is TGCGCCAGCAGCGGACAGGGGGGGACCAATAATGAAAAACTGTTTTTT. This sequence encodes CASSGQGGTNNEKLFF.

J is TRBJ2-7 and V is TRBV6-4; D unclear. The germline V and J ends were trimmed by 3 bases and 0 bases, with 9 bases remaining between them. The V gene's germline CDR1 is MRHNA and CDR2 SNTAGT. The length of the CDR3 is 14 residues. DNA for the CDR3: TGTGCCAGCAGTGAGCAACAGAACTCCTACGAGCAGTACTTC. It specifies CASSEQQNSYEQYF.

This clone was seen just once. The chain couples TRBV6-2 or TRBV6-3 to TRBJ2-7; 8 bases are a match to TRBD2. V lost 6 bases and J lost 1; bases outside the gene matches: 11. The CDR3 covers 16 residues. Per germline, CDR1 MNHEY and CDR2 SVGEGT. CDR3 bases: TGTGCCAGCAGCCCTTCGGGGATAGCGGGATCCTACGAGCAGTACTTC. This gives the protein CASSPSGIAGSYEQYF.

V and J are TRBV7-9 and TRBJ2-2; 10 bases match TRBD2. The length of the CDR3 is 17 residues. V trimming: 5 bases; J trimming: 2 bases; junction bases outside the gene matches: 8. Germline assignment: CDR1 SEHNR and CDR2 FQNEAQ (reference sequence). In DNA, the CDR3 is TGTGCCAGCAGCCGCCTTAGGACTAGCGGAAACACCGGGGAGCTGTTTTTT. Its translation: CASSRLRTSGNTGELFF.

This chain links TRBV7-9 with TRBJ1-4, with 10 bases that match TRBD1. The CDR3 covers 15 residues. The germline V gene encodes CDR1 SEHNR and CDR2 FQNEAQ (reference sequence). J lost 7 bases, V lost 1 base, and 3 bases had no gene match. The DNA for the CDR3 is TGTGCCAGCAGCTTAGGGGGGACAGGGGCTGAAAAACTGTTTTTT. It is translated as CASSLGGTGAEKLFF.

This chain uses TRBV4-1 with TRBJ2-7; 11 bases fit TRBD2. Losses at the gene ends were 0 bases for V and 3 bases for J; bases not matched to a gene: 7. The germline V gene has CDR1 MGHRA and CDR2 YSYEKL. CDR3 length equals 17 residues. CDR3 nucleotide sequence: TGCGCCAGCAGCCAAGATTCCGCCGGGACTAGCGGCTACGAGCAGTACTTC. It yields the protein CASSQDSAGTSGYEQYF.

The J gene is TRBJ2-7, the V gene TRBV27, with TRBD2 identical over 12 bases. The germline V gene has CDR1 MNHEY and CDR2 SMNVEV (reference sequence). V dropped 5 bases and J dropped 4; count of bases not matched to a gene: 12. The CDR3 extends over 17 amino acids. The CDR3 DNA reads TGTGCCAGCAGTCCCCTACCTAGCGGGGGGGCTACGTACGAGCAGTACTTC. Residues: CASSPLPSGGATYEQYF.

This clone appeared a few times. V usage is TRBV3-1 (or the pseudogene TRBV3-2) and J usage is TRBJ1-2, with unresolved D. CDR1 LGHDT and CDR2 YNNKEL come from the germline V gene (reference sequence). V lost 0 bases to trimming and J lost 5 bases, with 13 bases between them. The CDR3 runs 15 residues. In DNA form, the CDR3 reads TGTGCCAGCAGCCAAGATGCCCACACCGGGTATGGCTACACCTTC. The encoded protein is CASSQDAHTGYGYTF.

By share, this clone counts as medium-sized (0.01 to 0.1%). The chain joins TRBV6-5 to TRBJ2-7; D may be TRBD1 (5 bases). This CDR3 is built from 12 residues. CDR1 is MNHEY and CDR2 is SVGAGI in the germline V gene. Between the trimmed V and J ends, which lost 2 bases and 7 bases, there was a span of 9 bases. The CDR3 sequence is CASSYQGREQYF. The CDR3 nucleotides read TGTGCCAGCAGTTACCAGGGTAGGGAGCAGTACTTC.

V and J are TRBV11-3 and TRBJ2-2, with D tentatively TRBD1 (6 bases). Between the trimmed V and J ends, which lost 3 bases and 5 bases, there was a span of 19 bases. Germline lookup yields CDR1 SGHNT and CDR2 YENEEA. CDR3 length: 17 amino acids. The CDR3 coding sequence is TGTGCCAGCAGCTTTAACCTCAGGGGCGGTCGTACCGGGGAGCTGTTTTTT. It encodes CASSFNLRGGRTGELFF. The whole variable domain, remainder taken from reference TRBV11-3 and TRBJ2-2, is EAGVVQSPRYKIIEKKQPVAFWCNPISGHNTLYWYLQNLGQGPELLIRYENEEAVDDSQLPKDRFSAERLKGVDSTLKIQPAELGDSAVYLCASSFNLRGGRTGELFFGEGSRLTVL.

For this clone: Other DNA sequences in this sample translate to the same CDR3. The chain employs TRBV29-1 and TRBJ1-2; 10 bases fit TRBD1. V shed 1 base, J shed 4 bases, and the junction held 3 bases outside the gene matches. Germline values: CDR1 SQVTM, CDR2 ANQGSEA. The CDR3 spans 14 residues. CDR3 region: CSVEGTGGGYGYTF. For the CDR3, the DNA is TGCAGCGTTGAAGGGACAGGGGGAGGCTATGGCTACACCTTC.

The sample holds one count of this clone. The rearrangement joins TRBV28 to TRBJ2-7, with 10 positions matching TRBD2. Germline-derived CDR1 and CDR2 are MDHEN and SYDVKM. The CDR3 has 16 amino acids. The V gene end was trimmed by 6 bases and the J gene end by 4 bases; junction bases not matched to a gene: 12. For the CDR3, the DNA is TGTGCCAGCAGCCTTTATTTGGCTAGCGGGGGATACGAGCAGTACTTC. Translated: CASSLYLASGGYEQYF.

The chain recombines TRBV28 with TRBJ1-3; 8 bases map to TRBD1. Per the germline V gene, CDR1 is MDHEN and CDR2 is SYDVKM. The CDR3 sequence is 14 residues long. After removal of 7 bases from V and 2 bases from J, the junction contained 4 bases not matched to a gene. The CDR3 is CASTETGAGNTIYF. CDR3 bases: TGTGCCAGCACCGAGACAGGGGCTGGAAACACCATATATTTT. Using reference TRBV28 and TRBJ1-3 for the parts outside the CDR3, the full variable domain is DVKVTQSSRYLVKRTGEKVFLECVQDMDHENMFWYRQDPGLGLRLIYFSYDVKMKEKGDIPEGYSVSREKKERFSLILESASTNQTSMYLCASTETGAGNTIYFGEGSWLTVV.

CDR3: CAWTGGQGGSPLHF. In DNA form, the CDR3 reads TGTGCCTGGACGGGGGGACAGGGCGGTTCACCCCTCCACTTT. The V gene is TRBV30, the J gene TRBJ1-6; 9 bases match TRBD1. Germline V lookup: CDR1 GTSNPN, CDR2 SVGIG (reference sequence). The CDR3 is made up of 14 amino acids. Germline trimming cut 4 bases from V and 9 bases from J; bases unmatched to any gene: 7.

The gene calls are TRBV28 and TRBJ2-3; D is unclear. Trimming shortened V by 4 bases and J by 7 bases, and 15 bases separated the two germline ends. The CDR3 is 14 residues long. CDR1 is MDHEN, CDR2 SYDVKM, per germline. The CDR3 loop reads CASSSRKELHTQYF. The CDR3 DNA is TGTGCCAGCAGTTCCCGGAAGGAGCTCCATACGCAGTATTTT.

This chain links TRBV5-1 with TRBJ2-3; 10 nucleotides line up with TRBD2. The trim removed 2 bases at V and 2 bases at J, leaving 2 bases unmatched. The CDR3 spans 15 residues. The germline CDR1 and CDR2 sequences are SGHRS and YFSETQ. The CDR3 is CASSFSGGITDTQYF. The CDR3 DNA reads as TGCGCCAGCAGCTTTAGCGGGGGGATCACAGATACGCAGTATTTT.